The next 25 T cell receptor beta chains were all read from a single sample in a study of OX40 agonist ivuxolimab in advanced cancers. Produced via immunoSEQ multiplex PCR; TCRdb's table is partial and in-frame only. The sample records 65,000 to 80,000 clones, around 87% being singletons. The sequenced sample was CD4+ or CD8+ T cells sorted from blood, obtained in a trial of the OX40 agonist ivuxolimab. The receptors were gathered from an adult with an advanced solid tumor such as melanoma, head and neck, liver or kidney cancer.

The rearrangement links TRBV7-3 to TRBJ1-1; TRBD1 matches 8 bases. Germline assignment: CDR1 SGHTA and CDR2 FQGTGA. The J segment lost 4 bases and the V segment lost 4 bases, leaving 2 bases of the junction unmatched. The CDR3 spans 13 residues. CDR3 residues: CASSSDRGTEAFF. CDR3 DNA sequence: TGTGCCAGCAGCTCTGACAGGGGCACTGAAGCTTTCTTT.

The rearrangement uses TRBV29-1 and TRBJ2-7; D remains unclear. Germline lookup yields CDR1 SQVTM and CDR2 ANQGSEA. The CDR3 is 11 residues long. Trimming removed 2 bases at V and 11 bases at J, with 13 bases between. CDR3 bases: TGCAGCGTTGAAATAGGCGCAGTGGAGTACTTC. This sequence encodes CSVEIGAVEYF.

The J gene is TRBJ1-1, the V gene TRBV5-1; weak D call: TRBD1 (6 bases). V lost 5 bases to trimming and J lost 5 bases, with 10 bases between them. Germline lookup yields CDR1 SGHRS and CDR2 YFSETQ. The CDR3 sequence is 12 residues long. CDR3 residues: CASRQGGTEAFF. The CDR3 nucleotides are TGCGCCAGCAGGCAAGGGGGAACTGAAGCTTTCTTT.

The sample holds a few counts of this clone. The chain carries TRBV2 and TRBJ1-5; 7 nucleotides match TRBD1. Germline CDR1 reads SNHLY; CDR2 reads FYNNEI. Trimming at V came to 5 bases and at J to 6 bases, leaving 4 bases not matched to a gene. The CDR3 is made up of 13 amino acids. CDR3 bases: TGTGCCAGCAGTCGGGCAGGGGGTCAGCCCCAGCATTTT. As protein: CASSRAGGQPQHF.

The J gene is TRBJ2-5, the V gene TRBV5-4; D is possibly TRBD1 or TRBD2 (5 bases each). Germline V lookup: CDR1 SGHNT, CDR2 YYREEE (reference sequence). The CDR3 consists of 12 residues. Between the trimmed V and J ends, which lost 4 bases and 5 bases, there was a span of 9 bases. The CDR3 region is CASSNEGETQYF. CDR3 nucleotides: TGTGCCAGCAGCAACGAGGGGGAGACCCAGTACTTC.

V and J are TRBV6-5 and TRBJ1-5; D is unresolved. CDR3 size: 14 residues. V was trimmed by 6 bases and J by 6 bases, leaving 15 bases between them. CDR1 MNHEY and CDR2 SVGAGI come from the germline V gene. CDR3 sequence (DNA): TGTGCCAGCAGACTCTACCCCACCAGTCAGCCCCAGCATTTT. As protein: CASRLYPTSQPQHF.

This clone was counted between two and nine times. This rearrangement joins TRBV12-5 to TRBJ2-7; 7 bases are shared with TRBD1. The V gene end was trimmed by 0 bases and the J gene end by 3 bases; junction bases not matched to a gene: 11. There are 17 residues in the CDR3. Germline assignment: CDR1 LGHNT and CDR2 FRNRAP. CDR3 protein: CASGLVLKGQTFYEQYF. The DNA for the CDR3 is TGTGCTAGTGGTTTGGTACTCAAGGGACAGACTTTCTACGAGCAGTACTTC.

The chain combines TRBV19 with TRBJ2-7; TRBD2 agrees at 8 bases. V was clipped by 1 base and J by 4 bases; unmatched bases: 15. The CDR3 runs to 18 residues. Germline loops: CDR1 LNHDA, CDR2 SQIVND (reference sequence). The DNA of the CDR3 is TGTGCCAGTAGTATAGCCCCGACTAGCGTCAAAGAGAGGTACGAGCAGTACTTC. Translated, it gives CASSIAPTSVKERYEQYF. Full variable domain (missing parts from reference TRBV19 and TRBJ2-7): DGGITQSPKYLFRKEGQNVTLSCEQNLNHDAMYWYRQDPGQGLRLIYYSQIVNDFQKGDIAEGYSVSREKKESFPLTVTSAQKNPTAFYLCASSIAPTSVKERYEQYFGPGTRLTVT.

The rearrangement uses TRBV4-2 and TRBJ2-3, with TRBD2 matching 7 bases. This CDR3 has 18 amino acids. Germline CDR1 is LGHNA and CDR2 is YNFKEQ. V lost 4 bases to trimming and J lost 1 base; unmatched junction nucleotides: 14. This CDR3 is CASSLSLLASGGTDTQYF. The CDR3 nucleotides are TGTGCCAGCAGCCTCTCTCTGCTTGCTAGCGGAGGCACAGATACGCAGTATTTT.

Here the CDR3 reads CASSLKQGRLTDTQYF. The CDR3 DNA reads as TGTGCCAGCAGCCTAAAACAGGGGAGGTTGACAGATACGCAGTATTTT. This sequence joins TRBV7-8 and TRBJ2-3; tentatively, D is TRBD1 (7 bases). Trimming shortened V by 5 bases and J by 3 bases, and 18 bases separated the two germline ends. CDR3 length: 16 amino acids. The V gene's germline CDR1 is SGHVS and CDR2 FQNEAQ.

The rearrangement joins TRBV7-8 to TRBJ2-7; D not resolved. Germline values: CDR1 SGHVS, CDR2 FQNEAQ. CDR3 size: 14 residues. Trimming removed 2 bases from V and 0 bases from J, with 8 bases in between. The CDR3 sequence: CASSLRYPSYEQYF. In nucleotides, the CDR3 is TGTGCCAGCAGCTTACGGTACCCCTCCTACGAGCAGTACTTC.

DNA for the CDR3: TGCGCCAGCAGCCGAATTAACGATGAGCAGTTCTTC. Its translation is CASSRINDEQFF. J is TRBJ2-1 and V is TRBV4-1; no definite D call. The CDR3 totals 12 residues. The V gene lost 4 bases and the J gene lost 8 bases, with 9 bases spanning the gap. The V gene's germline CDR1 is MGHRA and CDR2 YSYEKL.

The V and J genes are TRBV19 and TRBJ2-2, with 7 bases lining up with TRBD2. The germline V gene encodes CDR1 LNHDA and CDR2 SQIVND (reference sequence). Unmatched junction bases numbered 5, after V lost 4 bases and J lost 3 bases. The CDR3 has 15 amino acids. The chain's CDR3 is CASSTGGFDTGELFF. CDR3 nucleotides: TGTGCCAGTAGTACGGGAGGATTTGACACCGGGGAGCTGTTTTTT. Complete variable domain (other parts from reference TRBV19 and TRBJ2-2): DGGITQSPKYLFRKEGQNVTLSCEQNLNHDAMYWYRQDPGQGLRLIYYSQIVNDFQKGDIAEGYSVSREKKESFPLTVTSAQKNPTAFYLCASSTGGFDTGELFFGEGSRLTVL.

In DNA, the CDR3 is TGTGCCAGCACGACCAGCGGGAGCACCTTCCAAGAGACCCAGTACTTC. This encodes CASTTSGSTFQETQYF. This chain connects TRBV11-2 to TRBJ2-5; TRBD2 matches 8 bases. CDR3 size: 16 residues. Germline V gene data show CDR1 as SGHAT and CDR2 as FQNNGV. The V and J ends lost 7 bases and 1 base, in that order; junction bases with no gene match: 11.

The chain employs TRBV29-1 and TRBJ2-1, with 8 positions matching TRBD1. The V segment lost 7 bases and the J segment 6 bases; nucleotides outside the gene matches: 2. The CDR3 length is 11 residues. CDR1 is SQVTM and CDR2 is ANQGSEA in the germline V gene. The CDR3 DNA reads TGCAGCGGGACAGGGTTCAATGAGCAGTTCTTC. It specifies CSGTGFNEQFF.

The chain uses TRBV5-1 and TRBJ2-7, with D perhaps TRBD1 (6 bases). V lost 2 bases and J 3 bases, leaving 9 bases between the germline ends. CDR3 length: 13 amino acids. Looked up from germline, CDR1 is SGHRS and CDR2 is YFSETQ. In nucleotides, the CDR3 is TGCGCCAGCAGCTTACAGGGCGACTACGAGCAGTACTTC. It is translated as CASSLQGDYEQYF.

The rearrangement joins TRBV5-5 to TRBJ2-2; TRBD1 aligns across 9 bases. CDR3 length equals 16 residues. Germline CDR1 is SGHKS and CDR2 is YYEKEE (reference sequence). V was pared by 0 bases and J by 5 bases, with 5 bases of the junction left unmatched. Here the CDR3 reads CASSLGPGTGTGELFF. CDR3 nucleotide sequence: TGTGCCAGCAGCTTGGGTCCCGGGACAGGGACCGGGGAGCTGTTTTTT.

The rearrangement uses TRBV15 and TRBJ2-3; no definite D call. This CDR3 spans 12 amino acids. V lost 0 bases to trimming and J lost 6 bases, with 4 bases between them. CDR1 is LNHNV, CDR2 YYDKDF, per germline (reference sequence). CDR3 bases: TGTGCCACCAGCAGAGATACCGATACGCAGTATTTT. Encoded protein: CATSRDTDTQYF.

The gene calls are TRBV28 and TRBJ2-3, with 8 bases identical to TRBD1. CDR1 is MDHEN and CDR2 is SYDVKM in the germline V gene. V shed 7 bases, J shed 0 bases, and the junction held 12 bases outside the gene matches. The CDR3 length is 17 residues. The CDR3 reads CASTPRTGNPSTDTQYF. The CDR3 DNA is TGTGCCAGCACCCCACGGACAGGGAACCCTAGCACAGATACGCAGTATTTT.

The J gene is TRBJ1-1, the V gene TRBV7-2; D unresolved. The CDR3 runs 17 residues. V was pared by 2 bases and J by 0 bases, with 16 bases between. Germline CDR1 and CDR2: SGHTA and FQGNSA. The chain's CDR3 is CASSLSPADWVNTEAFF. The CDR3 DNA reads TGTGCCAGCAGCTTATCCCCAGCGGACTGGGTGAACACTGAAGCTTTCTTT.

The chain uses TRBV4-2 and TRBJ1-2; maybe TRBD1 (5 bases). Trimming took 5 bases from V and 4 from J, leaving 11 bases between them. The CDR3 runs 13 residues. CDR1 and CDR2 (germline): LGHNA, YNFKEQ. Here the CDR3 reads CASSWDGVYGYTF. In nucleotides, the CDR3 is TGTGCCAGCAGCTGGGACGGGGTCTATGGCTACACCTTC.

This sequence joins TRBV5-4 and TRBJ2-7, with 13 positions matching TRBD2. Trimming cost V 8 bases and J 7 bases; bases outside gene matches: 18. There are 17 residues in the CDR3. Per the germline V gene, CDR1 is SGHNT and CDR2 is YYREEE (reference sequence). CDR3 sequence reads: CASSPNKTSGRAIEQYF. The CDR3 DNA is TGTGCCAGTAGTCCAAATAAAACTAGCGGGAGGGCCATTGAGCAGTACTTC.

V gene TRBV5-1 combines with J gene TRBJ2-2; D remains unclear. CDR1 is SGHRS and CDR2 is YFSETQ in the germline V gene. The CDR3 consists of 14 residues. V was shortened by 9 bases and J by 0 bases, with 12 bases between the two germline ends. The chain's CDR3 is CATASRANTGELFF. The DNA of the CDR3 is TGCGCCACCGCGAGTCGGGCGAACACCGGGGAGCTGTTTTTT.

This sequence joins TRBV10-3 and TRBJ2-3; possibly TRBD2 for D (5 bases). CDR1 and CDR2 (germline): ENHRY, SYGVKD. The CDR3 is 18 amino acids. The ends were cut back, 4 bases at V and 0 bases at J, with 20 bases in the middle. The CDR3: CAISVGLAQDPSTDTQYF. CDR3 coding DNA: TGTGCCATCAGTGTTGGTCTAGCTCAAGATCCAAGCACAGATACGCAGTATTTT.

This chain uses TRBV28 with TRBJ2-7; D assignment may be TRBD1 or TRBD2 (5 bases each). CDR3 length: 14 amino acids. Germline V gene sequence: CDR1 MDHEN, CDR2 SYDVKM. The V and J ends lost 10 bases and 2 bases respectively, with 18 bases between them. CDR3 protein: CATLGGQWTYEQYF. DNA of the CDR3: TGTGCCACCCTTGGGGGTCAGTGGACCTACGAGCAGTACTTC. The full variable domain, its missing parts supplied by reference TRBV28 and TRBJ2-7, is DVKVTQSSRYLVKRTGEKVFLECVQDMDHENMFWYRQDPGLGLRLIYFSYDVKMKEKGDIPEGYSVSREKKERFSLILESASTNQTSMYLCATLGGQWTYEQYFGPGTRLTVT.